This T cell receptor (beta chain) originates from a study of T-cell reconstitution after alpha-beta-depleted transplantation in children. Findings and limits, study-wide: Alpha-beta T cells about two months after transplant reportedly derived from several hundred expanded graft clones. There were some patients whose high TCRbeta diversity at day 60 came from surviving recipient T cells and thymic progenitors. A year post-transplant, T-cell counts and diversity derived mostly from newly produced T cells.

The CDR3 runs 15 residues. Germline-derived CDR1 and CDR2 are DFQATT and SNEGSKA (reference sequence). V dropped 5 bases and J dropped 5; count of bases not matched to a gene: 10. This clonotype appeared a few times. No antigen is known for it. Construction of the TCRbeta library involved unique molecular identifiers. TCRdb analysed the PCR reads with MiXCR anew, one entry per CDR3 protein. The sample lists fewer than 450,000 distinct CDR3 sequences; 16% were seen once. The sequencing used PBMCs, mostly from graft donor cells, collected 360 days after TCRalphabeta/CD19-depleted stem cell transplant. This TCR derives from a male patient under 10 years old who had a stem cell transplant for acute lymphoblastic leukemia, so the T cells may come from the graft donor. The V and J genes are TRBV20-1 and TRBJ2-5; 11 bases line up with TRBD2. The CDR3 nucleotides are TGCAGTGCTCAGACGCTCCTAGCGGGAGGCGAGACCCAGTACTTC. Protein product: CSAQTLLAGGETQYF.